A selection of T cell receptor beta chains follows, all from one sample in a study of PD-L1 blockade in urothelial cancer. The assay was immunoSEQ multiplex PCR, and TCRdb's table has in-frame clones only and misses some. The repertoire holds 90,000 or so clones, with around 90% as singletons. This specimen consisted of PBMCs, obtained around atezolizumab (anti-PD-L1) treatment. These receptors were collected from a man aged 55 to 70 with urothelial cancer. Each CDR3 is given with its conserved first and last residue. Fields, in order: J gene, clone size, V gene, CDR3 protein. Clone sizes are given selectively: once, few, many, or a class where the clone is expanded.

J gene: TRBJ1-6
clone size: few
V gene: TRBV10-1
CDR3 protein: CASSEAGTRNSPLHF

J gene: TRBJ2-1
clone size: NA
V gene: TRBV20-1
CDR3 protein: CSVGDNEQFF

J gene: TRBJ1-2
clone size: NA
V gene: TRBV5-1
CDR3 protein: CASSTGTGGIQGYTF

J gene: TRBJ1-1
clone size: NA
V gene: TRBV28
CDR3 protein: CASSLKGQGDFF

J gene: TRBJ1-6
clone size: NA
V gene: TRBV7-3
CDR3 protein: CASSLDGNSPLHF

J gene: TRBJ2-5
clone size: once
V gene: TRBV2
CDR3 protein: CASSEAFTSRHWTQYF

J gene: TRBJ1-4
clone size: once
V gene: TRBV5-1
CDR3 protein: CASSPTGNSEKLFF

J gene: TRBJ2-7
clone size: NA
V gene: TRBV27
CDR3 protein: CASRLPGKQEQYF

J gene: TRBJ2-7
clone size: NA
V gene: TRBV28
CDR3 protein: CASSTGQGVPYEQYF

J gene: TRBJ2-7
clone size: NA
V gene: TRBV30
CDR3 protein: CAWSGQGAFDEQYF

J gene: TRBJ2-7
clone size: NA
V gene: TRBV30
CDR3 protein: CAWMRAGTYEQYF